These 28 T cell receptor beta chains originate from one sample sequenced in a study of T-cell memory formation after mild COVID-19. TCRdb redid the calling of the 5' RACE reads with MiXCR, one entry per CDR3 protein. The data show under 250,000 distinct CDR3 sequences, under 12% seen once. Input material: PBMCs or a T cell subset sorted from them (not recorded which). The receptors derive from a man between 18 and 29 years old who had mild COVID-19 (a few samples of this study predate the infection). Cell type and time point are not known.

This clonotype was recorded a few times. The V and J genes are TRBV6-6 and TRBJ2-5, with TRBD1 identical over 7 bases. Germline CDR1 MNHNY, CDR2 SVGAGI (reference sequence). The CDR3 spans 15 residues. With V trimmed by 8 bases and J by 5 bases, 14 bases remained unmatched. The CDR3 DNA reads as TGTGCCAGCGGTTGGGACAGAGGGCCCGGGGAGACCCAGTACTTC. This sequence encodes CASGWDRGPGETQYF.

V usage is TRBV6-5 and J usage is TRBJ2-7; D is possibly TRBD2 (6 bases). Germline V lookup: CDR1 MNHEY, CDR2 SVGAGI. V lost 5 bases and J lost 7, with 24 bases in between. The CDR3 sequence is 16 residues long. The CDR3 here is CASSPGLTTAYGEQYF. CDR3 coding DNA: TGTGCCAGCAGTCCGGGACTGACTACCGCCTACGGGGAGCAGTACTTC.

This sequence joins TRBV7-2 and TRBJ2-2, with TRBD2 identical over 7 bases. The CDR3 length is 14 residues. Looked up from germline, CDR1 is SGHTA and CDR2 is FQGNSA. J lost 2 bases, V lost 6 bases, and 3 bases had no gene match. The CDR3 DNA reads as TGTGCCAGCAGAGGGGACTACAACACCGGGGAGCTGTTTTTT. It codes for CASRGDYNTGELFF.

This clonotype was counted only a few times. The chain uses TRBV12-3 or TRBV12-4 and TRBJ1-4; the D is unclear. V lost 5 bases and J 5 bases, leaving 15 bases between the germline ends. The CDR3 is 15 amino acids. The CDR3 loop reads CASSPTPGWNEKLFF. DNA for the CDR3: TGTGCCAGCAGTCCCACCCCGGGTTGGAATGAAAAACTGTTTTTT.

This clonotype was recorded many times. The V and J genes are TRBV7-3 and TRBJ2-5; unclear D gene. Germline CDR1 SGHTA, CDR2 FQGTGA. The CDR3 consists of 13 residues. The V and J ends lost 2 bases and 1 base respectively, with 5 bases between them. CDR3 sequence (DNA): TGTGCCAGCAGCTTACGGGCCCAAGAGACCCAGTACTTC. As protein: CASSLRAQETQYF.

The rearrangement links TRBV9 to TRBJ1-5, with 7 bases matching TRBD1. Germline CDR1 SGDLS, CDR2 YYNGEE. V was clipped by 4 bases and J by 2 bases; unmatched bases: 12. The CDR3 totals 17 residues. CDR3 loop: CASSPRGDRVGNQPQHF. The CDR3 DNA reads TGTGCCAGCAGCCCCCGAGGAGACAGGGTTGGCAATCAGCCCCAGCATTTT.

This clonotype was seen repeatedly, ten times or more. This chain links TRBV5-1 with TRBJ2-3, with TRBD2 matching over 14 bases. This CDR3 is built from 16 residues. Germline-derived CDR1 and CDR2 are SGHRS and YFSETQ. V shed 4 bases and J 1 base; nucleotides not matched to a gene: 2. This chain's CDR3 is CASSLGLAGGTDTQYF. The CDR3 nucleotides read TGCGCCAGCAGCCTGGGACTAGCGGGGGGCACAGATACGCAGTATTTT.

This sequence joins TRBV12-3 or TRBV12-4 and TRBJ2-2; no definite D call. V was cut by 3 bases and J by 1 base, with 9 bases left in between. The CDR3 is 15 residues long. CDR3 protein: CASSFPTVNTGELFF. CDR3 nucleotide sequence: TGTGCCAGCAGTTTCCCGACGGTGAACACCGGGGAGCTGTTTTTT.

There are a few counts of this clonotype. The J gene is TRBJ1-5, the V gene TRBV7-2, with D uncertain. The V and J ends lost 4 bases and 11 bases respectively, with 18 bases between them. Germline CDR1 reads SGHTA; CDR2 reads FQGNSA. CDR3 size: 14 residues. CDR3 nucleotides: TGTGCCAGCAGCTCGGACCCCCAATCTTTTACCCAGCATTTT. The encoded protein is CASSSDPQSFTQHF.

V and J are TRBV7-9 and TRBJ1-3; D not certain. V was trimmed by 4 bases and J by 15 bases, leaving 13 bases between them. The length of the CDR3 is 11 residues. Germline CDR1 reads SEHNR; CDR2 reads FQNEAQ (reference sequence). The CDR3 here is CASSSVSQTYF. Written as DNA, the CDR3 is TGTGCCAGCAGCTCCGTATCTCAGACATATTTT.

CDR3 nucleotide sequence: TGTGCCAGCAGCCTCCGACAGGTTGCTAATGAGCAGTTCTTC. It translates to CASSLRQVANEQFF. The genes are TRBV7-8 and TRBJ2-1, with a tentative D call TRBD1 (6 bases). The V gene's germline CDR1 is SGHVS and CDR2 FQNEAQ. CDR3 length equals 14 residues. The germline V and J ends were trimmed by 5 bases and 7 bases, with 15 bases remaining between them.

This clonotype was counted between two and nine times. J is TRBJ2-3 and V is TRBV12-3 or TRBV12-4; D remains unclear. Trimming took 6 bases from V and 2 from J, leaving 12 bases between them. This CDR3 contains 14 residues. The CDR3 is CASRTRAFTDTQYF. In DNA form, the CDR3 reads TGTGCCAGCAGGACACGGGCATTCACAGATACGCAGTATTTT.

The CDR3 sequence is CASSPDAGTEAFF. In DNA form, the CDR3 reads TGTGCCAGCTCACCGGATGCGGGCACTGAAGCTTTCTTT. This chain joins TRBV18 and TRBJ1-1; no definite D call. Germline CDR1 is KGHSH and CDR2 is LQKENI. The CDR3 contains 13 residues. V was trimmed by 3 bases and J by 4 bases, leaving 9 bases between them.

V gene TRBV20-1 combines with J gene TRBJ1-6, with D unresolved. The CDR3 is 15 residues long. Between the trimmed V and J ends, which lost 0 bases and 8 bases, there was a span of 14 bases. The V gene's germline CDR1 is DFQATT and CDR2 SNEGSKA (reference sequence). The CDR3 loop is CSARDMTGRYSPLHF. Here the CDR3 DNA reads TGCAGTGCTAGAGATATGACCGGACGCTATTCACCCCTCCACTTT.

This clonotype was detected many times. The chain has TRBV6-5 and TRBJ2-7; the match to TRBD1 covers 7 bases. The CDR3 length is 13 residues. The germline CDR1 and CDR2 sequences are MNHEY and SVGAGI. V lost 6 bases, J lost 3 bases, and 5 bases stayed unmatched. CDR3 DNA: TGTGCCAGCAGGGGGACAGTGGTCTACGAGCAGTACTTC. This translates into CASRGTVVYEQYF.

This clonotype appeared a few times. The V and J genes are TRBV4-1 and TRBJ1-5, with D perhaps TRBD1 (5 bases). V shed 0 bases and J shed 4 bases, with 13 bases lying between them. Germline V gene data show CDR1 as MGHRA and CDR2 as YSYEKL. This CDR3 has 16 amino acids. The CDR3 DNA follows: TGCGCCAGCAGCCAAGATTTCGGACGGACAAATCAGCCCCAGCATTTT. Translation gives CASSQDFGRTNQPQHF.

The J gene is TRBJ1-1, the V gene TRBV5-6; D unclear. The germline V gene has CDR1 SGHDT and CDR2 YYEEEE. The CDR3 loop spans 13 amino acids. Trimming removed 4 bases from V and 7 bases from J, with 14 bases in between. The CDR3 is CASSRGGIHEAFF. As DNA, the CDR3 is TGTGCCAGCAGCCGAGGAGGGATTCATGAAGCTTTCTTT.

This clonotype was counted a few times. CDR3 in amino acids: CASSGGQSDGYTF. In DNA form, the CDR3 reads TGCGCCAGCAGCGGCGGCCAGTCGGACGGCTACACCTTC. This chain links TRBV5-1 with TRBJ1-2; D not certain. V was clipped by 4 bases and J by 8 bases, with 15 bases between them. CDR3 length equals 13 residues. Looked up from germline, CDR1 is SGHRS and CDR2 is YFSETQ.

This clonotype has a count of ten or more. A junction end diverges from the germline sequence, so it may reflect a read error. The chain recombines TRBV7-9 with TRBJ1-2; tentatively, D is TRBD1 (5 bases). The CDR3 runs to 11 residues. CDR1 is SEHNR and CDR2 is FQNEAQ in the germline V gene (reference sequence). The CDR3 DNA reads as TGTGCCAGCAGTCCGCCGGGACGGCCGCCCTTC. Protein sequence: CASSPPGRPPF.

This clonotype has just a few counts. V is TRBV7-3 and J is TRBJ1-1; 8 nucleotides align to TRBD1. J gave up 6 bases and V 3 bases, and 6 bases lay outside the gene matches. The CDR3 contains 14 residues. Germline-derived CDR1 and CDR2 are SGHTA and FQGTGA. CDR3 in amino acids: CASSFTGGSAEAFF. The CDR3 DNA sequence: TGTGCCAGCAGCTTCACAGGGGGTAGCGCTGAAGCTTTCTTT.

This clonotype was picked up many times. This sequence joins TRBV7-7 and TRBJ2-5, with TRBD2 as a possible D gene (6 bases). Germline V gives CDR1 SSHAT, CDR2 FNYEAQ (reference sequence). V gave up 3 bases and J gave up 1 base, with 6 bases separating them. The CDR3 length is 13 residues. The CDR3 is CASSLGLQETQYF. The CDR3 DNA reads TGTGCCAGCAGCTTGGGACTCCAAGAGACCCAGTACTTC.

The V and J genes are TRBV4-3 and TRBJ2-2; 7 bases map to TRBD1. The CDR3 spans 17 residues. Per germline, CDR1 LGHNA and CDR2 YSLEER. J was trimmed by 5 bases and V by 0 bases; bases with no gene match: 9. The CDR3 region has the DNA TGCGCCAGCAGCCAAGATTTGAAGGGGGCTGGTACCGGGGAGCTGTTTTTT. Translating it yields CASSQDLKGAGTGELFF.

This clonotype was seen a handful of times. CDR3 sequence reads: CASSPLRTAKNTEAFF. The CDR3 coding sequence is TGTGCCAGCAGCCCCTTAAGGACAGCGAAGAACACTGAAGCTTTCTTT. The chain recombines TRBV7-2 with TRBJ1-1, with a possible D match to TRBD1 (6 bases). Trimming stripped 5 bases from V and 1 base from J, with 17 bases between. Germline values: CDR1 SGHTA, CDR2 FQGNSA. The CDR3 loop spans 16 amino acids.

The CDR3 loop is CASSMDRPGTQYF. The CDR3 DNA follows: TGTGCCAGCAGCATGGACCGACCCGGGACCCAGTACTTC. The V call is TRBV5-4, the J call TRBJ2-5, with D unresolved. V lost 4 bases, J lost 7 bases, and 14 bases lay in between. The CDR3 length is 13 residues. Germline-derived CDR1 and CDR2 are SGHNT and YYREEE (reference sequence).

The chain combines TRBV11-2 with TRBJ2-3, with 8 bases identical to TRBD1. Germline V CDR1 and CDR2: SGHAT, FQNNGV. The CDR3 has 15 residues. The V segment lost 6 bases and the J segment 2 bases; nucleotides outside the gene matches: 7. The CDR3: CASRLRGRATDTQYF. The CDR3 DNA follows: TGTGCCAGCAGGCTCAGGGGGCGGGCCACAGATACGCAGTATTTT.

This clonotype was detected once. CDR3: CASSFSGGDTEAFF. DNA of the CDR3: TGTGCCAGCAGCTTTAGCGGCGGGGACACTGAAGCTTTCTTT. The J gene is TRBJ1-1, the V gene TRBV7-2; D ambiguous. Deletions cut 3 bases from V and 3 bases from J, with 11 bases between. The CDR3 contains 14 residues. Germline CDR1 SGHTA, CDR2 FQGNSA.

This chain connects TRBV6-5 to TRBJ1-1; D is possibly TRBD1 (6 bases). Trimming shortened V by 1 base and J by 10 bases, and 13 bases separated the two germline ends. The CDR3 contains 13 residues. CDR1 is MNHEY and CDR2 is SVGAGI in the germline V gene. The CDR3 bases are TGTGCCAGCAGTTACTATCGCAGGGGTTCAGCTTTCTTT. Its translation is CASSYYRRGSAFF.

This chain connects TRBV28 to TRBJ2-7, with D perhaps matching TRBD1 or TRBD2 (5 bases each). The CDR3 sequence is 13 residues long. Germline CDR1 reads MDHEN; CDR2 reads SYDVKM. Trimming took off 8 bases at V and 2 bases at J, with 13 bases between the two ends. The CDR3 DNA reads TGTGCCAGCGCCAACGGGACGCCCTACGAGCAGTACGTC. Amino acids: CASANGTPYEQYV.